The entry that follows covers one T cell receptor (beta chain) sequence. Assay: immunoSEQ multiplex PCR; the TCRdb copy retains only in-frame clones and omits some. This sample yields about 60,000 clones, of which around 93% are seen a single time; more than 0.7% belongs to the top ten. This sample was taken from a study of T cell changes during pregnancy in multiple sclerosis. Sequencing was performed on peripheral blood, taken in the first trimester of pregnancy. The clonotype comes from a female donor with multiple sclerosis, enrolled in a pregnancy study.

The CDR3 here is CASSYFGGSTDTQYF. CDR3 DNA: TGTGCCAGCAGTTACTTCGGGGGAAGCACAGATACGCAGTATTTT. V is TRBV6-5 and J is TRBJ2-3; tentatively, D is TRBD2 (6 bases). Germline CDR1 MNHEY, CDR2 SVGAGI. This CDR3 spans 15 amino acids. Trimming took 1 base from V and 0 from J, leaving 8 bases between them.